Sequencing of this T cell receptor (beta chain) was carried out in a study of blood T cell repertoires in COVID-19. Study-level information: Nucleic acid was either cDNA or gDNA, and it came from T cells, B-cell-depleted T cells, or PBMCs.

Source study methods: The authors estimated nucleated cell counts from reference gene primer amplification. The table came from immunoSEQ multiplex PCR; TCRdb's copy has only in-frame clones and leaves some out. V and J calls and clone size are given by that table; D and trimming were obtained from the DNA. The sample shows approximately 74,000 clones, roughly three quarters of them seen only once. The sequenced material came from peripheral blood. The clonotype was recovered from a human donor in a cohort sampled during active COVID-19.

The CDR3 reads CASSLVVGAGDTQYF. As DNA, the CDR3 is TGTGCCAGCAGCTTAGTAGTAGGGGCTGGAGATACGCAGTATTTT. This chain joins TRBV7-2 and TRBJ2-3; D is possibly TRBD1 (5 bases). V shed 1 base and J shed 5 bases, with 13 bases lying between them. Germline V gene lookup returns CDR1 SGHTA and CDR2 FQGNSA. The CDR3 length is 15 residues.